This T cell receptor beta chain emerged from a study of blood T cell repertoires in COVID-19. Study context: Acute and convalescent COVID-19 samples came from the United States, Italy and Spain. Sources were T cells, B-cell-depleted T cells, or PBMCs; the material itself was cDNA or gDNA.

V shed 5 bases and J shed 4 bases, with 20 bases lying between them. This CDR3 comprises 16 residues. The germline CDR1 and CDR2 sequences are SGHTA and FQGNSA. In the original analysis: Amplifying reference gene primers gave estimates of nucleated cell counts. TCRdb keeps only in-frame clones here, not all; method: immunoSEQ multiplex PCR. The V and J calls and clone size are taken from that table; D and trimming were inferred from the DNA. In the table there are approximately 76,000 clones, roughly 86% of which are singletons. The sequencing input was peripheral blood. The chain employs TRBV7-2 and TRBJ1-2; D unresolved. This sequence was found in a woman between 55 and 75 years old with acute or convalescent COVID-19. CDR3 sequence (DNA): TGTGCCAGCAGCGGAAACCAGGCAGTCCTCCTCTATGGCTACACCTTC. As protein: CASSGNQAVLLYGYTF. Variable domain in full (rest from reference TRBV7-2 and TRBJ1-2): GAGVSQSPSNKVTEKGKDVELRCDPISGHTALYWYRQSLGQGLEFLIYFQGNSAPDKSGLPSDRFSAERTGGSVSTLTIQRTQQEDSAVYLCASSGNQAVLLYGYTFGSGTRLTVV.